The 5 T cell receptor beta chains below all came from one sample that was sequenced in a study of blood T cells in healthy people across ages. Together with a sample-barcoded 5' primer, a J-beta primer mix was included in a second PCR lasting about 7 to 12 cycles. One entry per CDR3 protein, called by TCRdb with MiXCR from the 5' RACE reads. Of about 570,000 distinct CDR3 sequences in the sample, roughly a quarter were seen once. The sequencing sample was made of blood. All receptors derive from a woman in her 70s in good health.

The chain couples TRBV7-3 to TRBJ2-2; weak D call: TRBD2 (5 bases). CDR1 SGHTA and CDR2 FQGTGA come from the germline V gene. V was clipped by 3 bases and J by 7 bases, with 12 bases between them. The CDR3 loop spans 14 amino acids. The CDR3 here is CASSLLSEVGELFF. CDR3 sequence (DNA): TGTGCCAGCAGCTTGTTATCGGAGGTCGGGGAGCTGTTTTTT.

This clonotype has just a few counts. The CDR3 bases are TGTGCCAGCAGTTCTAGCGGCAGCACAGATACGCAGTATTTT. This gives the protein CASSSSGSTDTQYF. This chain links TRBV7-9 with TRBJ2-3; 7 bases map to TRBD2. V was clipped by 6 bases and J by 0 bases; unmatched bases: 3. CDR1 and CDR2 (germline): SEHNR, FQNEAQ (reference sequence). The CDR3 loop spans 14 amino acids. The full variable domain, its missing parts supplied by reference TRBV7-9 and TRBJ2-3, is DTGVSQNPRHKITKRGQNVTFRCDPISEHNRLYWYRQTLGQGPEFLTYFQNEAQLEKSRLLSDRFSAERPKGSFSTLEIQRTEQGDSAMYLCASSSSGSTDTQYFGPGTRLTVL.

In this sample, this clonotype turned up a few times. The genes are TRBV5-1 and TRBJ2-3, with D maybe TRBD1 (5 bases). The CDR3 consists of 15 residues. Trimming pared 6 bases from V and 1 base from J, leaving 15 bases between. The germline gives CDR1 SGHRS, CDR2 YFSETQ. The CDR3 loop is CASTPATGRTDTQYF. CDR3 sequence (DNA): TGCGCCAGCACACCCGCTACAGGCCGCACAGATACGCAGTATTTT. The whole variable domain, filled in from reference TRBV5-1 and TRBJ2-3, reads KAGVTQTPRYLIKTRGQQVTLSCSPISGHRSVSWYQQTPGQGLQFLFEYFSETQRNKGNFPGRFSGRQFSNSRSEMNVSTLELGDSALYLCASTPATGRTDTQYFGPGTRLTVL.

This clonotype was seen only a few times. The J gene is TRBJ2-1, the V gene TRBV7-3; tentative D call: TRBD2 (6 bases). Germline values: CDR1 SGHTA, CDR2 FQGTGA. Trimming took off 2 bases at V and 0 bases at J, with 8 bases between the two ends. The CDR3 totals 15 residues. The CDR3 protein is CASSLGTYSYNEQFF. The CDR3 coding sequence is TGTGCCAGCAGCTTAGGGACTTACTCCTACAATGAGCAGTTCTTC.

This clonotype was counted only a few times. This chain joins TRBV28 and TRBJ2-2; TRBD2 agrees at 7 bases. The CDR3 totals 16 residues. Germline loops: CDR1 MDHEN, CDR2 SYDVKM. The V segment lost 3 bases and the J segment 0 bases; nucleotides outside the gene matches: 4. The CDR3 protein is CASSLGGTPNTGELFF. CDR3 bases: TGTGCCAGCAGTTTGGGGGGGACGCCGAACACCGGGGAGCTGTTTTTT.